A single T cell receptor beta chain is shown here with its context. This CDR3 region has 15 residues. V dropped 5 bases and J dropped 1 base, with 15 bases sitting between them. Germline assignment: CDR1 DFQATT and CDR2 SNEGSKA (reference sequence). This entry comes from a study of CD8 T cells in Susac syndrome. cDNA came from around 0.54 to 1 ug RNA primed by random hexamers. Coverage of TCR beta CDR3 amplification by immunoSEQ multiplex PCR extended to 54 Vbeta and 13 Jbeta. TCRdb analysed the immunoSEQ multiplex PCR reads with MiXCR anew, one entry per CDR3 protein. The data contain about 50,000 distinct CDR3 sequences, just over 90% of them singletons.

The rearrangement links TRBV20-1 to TRBJ2-1, with a possible D match to TRBD2 (5 bases). Sequencing was performed on CD8+ T cells from PBMCs. The TCR originated in a human donor with multiple sclerosis. CDR3 sequence: CSAEPAGRSYNEQFF. CDR3 nucleotide sequence: TGCAGTGCTGAGCCGGCGGGCAGGTCCTACAATGAGCAGTTCTTC.